Sequencing of this T cell receptor beta chain was carried out in a study of cytomegalovirus exposure and HLA in healthy donors (dated by TCRdb to about 2017). For context, the study as a whole: According to an earlier analysis of several hundred of the donors, 150 million to 200 million T cells yielded approximately 120 million unique TCR beta sequences and about 280 Gb of sequence data. An early release that covered roughly 600 HLA-typed donors contained about 300 gigabases of sequencing data and 85 million to 100 million unique TCR sequences. Of the roughly 400 genotyped donors, 80% to 90% were placed in the genetic ancestry cluster associated with self-reported Caucasian donors. The aim of the study was to test whether cataloging public T cell receptors could identify signatures of past pathogen exposure. The study used immunosequencing to profile the T cell repertoires of 666 subjects and linked those repertoires to cytomegalovirus serostatus. In addition to the first cohort of 650 to 750 subjects, a separate validation cohort of 130 or so different subjects was used. To predict cytomegalovirus infection status, the study brought together high-throughput TCR immunosequencing, statistical association of individual TCRs with disease status, and machine learning. A later analysis re-examined previously published TCR beta repertoires from hundreds of donors and added high-resolution HLA genotyping to investigate patterns of TCR occurrence. The later analysis used no new phenotypic data to find candidate immune exposures, relying instead on TCR beta sequences and their occurrence across donors. An earlier analysis of fewer than 700 of the donors applied high-throughput TCR beta sequencing to assess whether each TCR beta V gene segment acted as functional or pseudogenic. Alongside the repertoire data, information on donor age, sex, ethnicity and CMV serostatus was compiled. A later genetic analysis took genome-wide SNP genotypes for about 65% of the 666 donors and used that subset as a discovery cohort. Every discovery cohort repertoire had been produced on one sequencing platform. Class I and class II HLA loci were covered by the typing at four-digit resolution. The number of donors typed differed by locus, with roughly 629-640 for A, B, C, DRB1 and DQB1, 522 for DQA1, approximately 580 for DPA1, and over 400 for DPB1. Roughly 5 DR-DQ haplotypes were handled as single units for association and clustering, since linkage in the cohort was strong. Among about 410 genotyped donors of the cohort, an average of about 220,000 unique TCR beta nucleotide sequences was sequenced per donor, of which about 18% were non-productive.

The CDR3, from cysteine to phenylalanine, totals 12 residues. Only the CDR3 region is kept as DNA, spanning 36 bases read in frame from base 1. Cut back by 5 bases and 4 bases, the V and J ends lie 8 bases apart. CDR1 and CDR2 are drawn from the germline V gene: SNHLY, FYNNEI. In total, over 600 healthy bone marrow donors made up the cohort. At the time of sampling, all cohort members were nominally healthy, though unrecorded immune exposures were likely present. The donor was CMV seropositive and belonged to the group of over 250 seropositive cohort members. Each donor provided a peripheral blood sample, and peripheral blood mononuclear cells were used for TCR beta sequencing. Genomic DNA extraction from the blood cell samples was performed with the Qiagen DNeasy Blood Extraction Kit. Library method: the immunoSEQ multiplex PCR assay. A mixture of 60 forward primers for TCR Vbeta segments and 13 reverse primers for TCR Jbeta segments was used in the multiplex PCR. Amplification of the CDR3 region of rearranged TCR beta genes was performed with a multiplex PCR assay on genomic DNA. The Illumina HiSeq System was used to sequence the amplified TCR beta libraries as 87-base-pair reads. The paper's data handling went like this. In a later analysis, around 80 million unique TCR beta chains were counted across the 650 to 750 repertoires, and around 10 million of these chains were shared by at least two donors. To remove PCR and sequencing errors, raw reads were error-corrected and collapsed into unique sequences using a nearest-neighbor algorithm that merged closely related sequences. V, D and J gene segments were assigned by aligning CDR3 sequences to IMGT reference sequences. For a sequence to be retained, a match of at least six nucleotides to both a V gene segment and a J gene segment was required. A rearrangement counted as productive if the CDR3 had no stop codons and remained in frame with V and J, and every other rearrangement counted as non-productive. Following IMGT convention, CDR3 was defined as the stretch from the second conserved V-encoded cysteine to the conserved J-encoded phenylalanine. In an earlier analysis of 550 to 650 of the donors, sequences lacking an unambiguous match to a single V gene segment were excluded. In an earlier analysis of about 590 of the donors, a V segment was called functional when productive rearrangements were above 56.7%, and segregating when the standard deviation between donors exceeded 5%. To diagnose cytomegalovirus status from the catalog of TCR beta chain sequences, a statistical classification framework was built. In a later analysis, V and J genes were assigned by comparing TCR nucleotide sequences against IMGT/GENE-DB human TR gene sequences. The TCRdist pipeline was used in a later analysis to assign CDR3 sequences and most-parsimonious VDJ recombination scenarios. In a later analysis, every TCR beta chain was defined by the combination of its CDR3 amino acid sequence and its V-gene family, and reads without a unique V-gene family were dropped. A later analysis removed roughly 590 highly shared, low-generation-probability nucleotide sequences to deal with suspected cross-contamination and a sequencing artifact. For each public chain, a later analysis derived a clonal expansion index from normalized ranks of inferred template counts within each repertoire. Generation probabilities in a later analysis came from a VDJ recombination model fitted to out-of-frame rearrangements, and those results were checked against IGoR. A later analysis scored TCR-TCR, TCR-HLA and TCR-CMV co-occurrence with hypergeometric tests, applying a repertoire-size bias correction to TCR pairs. In a later analysis, false discovery rates were estimated by permuting HLA or CMV assignments 20 times. In a later analysis, co-occurring TCRs were grouped with DBSCAN, and TCRdist sequence similarity was added when clustering was performed within HLA-allele-positive subsets. For co-occurrence clustering, repertoires with fewer than 30,000 or more than 120,000 public chains were excluded, along with four or five repertoires with anomalous nucleotide sharing. As stored in TCRdb, this immuneACCESS dataset retains in-frame rearrangements with V and J assigned. A fraction of the clones does not appear; measured against another copy, unresolved V genes explain less than half of the discrepancy, and the remainder lacks a known reason. The V and J calls and clone size are taken from that table; D and trimming were inferred from the DNA. The sample has 90,000 to 120,000 clones on record, around 72% of them singletons. The ten largest clones represent roughly 15% of the sample.

Broad study findings and their caveats: When HLA alleles, especially DR and DQ, strongly co-occurred, TCR associations were difficult to assign to individual alleles. A cluster of highly shared sequence variants was judged likely to represent a technical artifact of the sequencing pipeline. A later analysis reported that several top co-occurrence clusters appeared linked to parvovirus B19, influenza, CMV and Epstein-Barr virus. Correlated functional status among segregating V segments might be attributable to linkage disequilibrium, but an unknown experimental factor could not be ruled out. For the cohort, immune exposure information was limited to CMV serostatus. A total of roughly 160 TCR beta chains were listed by the study as associated with cytomegalovirus. Across donors, most TCR sequences were observed very rarely, whereas some public TCRs were present in many individuals. A later genetic analysis reported fewer N-insertions in productive TCRs among donors in an Asian-associated ancestry cluster than the roughly 700-donor mean. The classifier was reported to diagnose cytomegalovirus status with high specificity and sensitivity in both the original cohort and the validation cohort. A further reported finding was that TCR beta sequences accurately predicted the HLA-A and HLA-B alleles for most subjects in the first cohort. Because the 87-base-pair reads could not distinguish some IMGT-functional V segments, including TRBV6-2 and TRBV6-3, those segments were excluded. Most CMV-associated TCR beta chains appeared to be HLA-restricted in a later analysis, and the HLA associations seemed to be driven largely by CMV exposure. The cohort was sequenced for TCR beta chains only, and without alpha or paired-chain data the features that could be detected were limited. HLA typing was unavailable for some donors at each locus, so association tests used only the typed subset. In vitro tests confirmed that three of the cytomegalovirus-associated TCR beta chains recognize cytomegalovirus antigens. In a later analysis, 16,951 TCR beta sequences were associated with specific HLA alleles at a false discovery rate of 0.05. Presence/absence analyses assumed roughly uniform sequencing depth across donors, an assumption that may not hold. According to the authors, the approach could potentially be generalized to other disease states and immunological phenotypes. Compared with equally common non-associated chains, HLA-associated TCR beta chains in a later analysis were more clonally expanded and had lower generation probabilities. In a later genetic analysis, a missense DCLRE1C variant was associated with V-gene and J-gene trimming of TCR beta chains, and the association was replicated in an independent cohort. In an earlier analysis of some 540 of the donors, most TCR beta V segments appeared in productive rearrangements about 90% or about 30% of the time, broadly matching IMGT annotations. The earlier analysis of 587 of the donors excluded over 15 rarely observed V segments, including chromosome 9 orphons, because counts were too low. In a later analysis, TCR association rates were found to vary across HLA loci, with the most associated TCRs seen for DRB1 alleles and the fewest for HLA-C alleles.

Points on this clone: This receptor's antigen is unknown. No base qualities exist here, and no much larger clone lies one base off it.

Specimen: PBMCs. The V gene is TRBV2 and the J gene is TRBJ1-1; a tentative D call is TRBD1 (5 bases match). The TCR sequence derives from a woman aged 35 to 49 in good health and CMV-seropositive. The DNA reads as follows: TGTGCCAGCAGTCCCCAGGGCACTGAAGCTTTCTTT. Its protein is CASSPQGTEAFF.